Each of the 15 T cell receptor beta chains below was sequenced from the same sample in a study of blood T cell repertoires in COVID-19. Profiled with immunoSEQ multiplex PCR; TCRdb holds only in-frame clones, not every one. The data show around 84,000 clones, with around 80% seen just once and over 35% held by the top ten. Input material: peripheral blood. These receptor sequences come from an elderly man with active or convalescent COVID-19.

This chain joins TRBV4-1 and TRBJ1-2, with 9 positions matching TRBD1. The germline V gene encodes CDR1 MGHRA and CDR2 YSYEKL. Trimming removed 3 bases from V and 8 bases from J; junction bases left unmatched: 7. The CDR3 extends over 14 amino acids. The CDR3 DNA sequence: TGCGCCAGCAGCCAGGGGGACAGGGTCCTCGGCTACACCTTC. As protein: CASSQGDRVLGYTF.

This clone has a handful of counts. The chain has TRBV27 and TRBJ1-5; D may be TRBD1 (6 bases). Deletions cut 1 base from V and 7 bases from J, with 11 bases between. CDR1 and CDR2 (germline): MNHEY, SMNVEV (reference sequence). CDR3 size: 14 residues. CDR3 DNA: TGTGCCAGCAGTTTATTCAGGGGAGACCAGCCCCAGCATTTT. Translated, it gives CASSLFRGDQPQHF.

The chain couples TRBV6-1 to TRBJ2-1; 8 bases agree with TRBD2. With 1 base clipped from V and 6 bases from J, the junction kept 8 bases outside the gene matches. Germline V gives CDR1 MNHNS, CDR2 SASEGT. This CDR3 is 16 amino acids long. The CDR3 is CASSEVSGGFFNEQFF. The CDR3 nucleotides read TGTGCCAGCAGTGAAGTCTCGGGGGGGTTTTTCAATGAGCAGTTCTTC.

The chain combines TRBV9 with TRBJ1-1; TRBD1 is a possible D gene (6 bases). Germline lookup yields CDR1 SGDLS and CDR2 YYNGEE. The length of the CDR3 is 15 residues. V was cut by 4 bases and J by 3 bases, with 16 bases left in between. In nucleotides, the CDR3 is TGTGCCAGCAGCCCATCTCTACAGGGAGACACTGAAGCTTTCTTT. Translating it yields CASSPSLQGDTEAFF.

This clone came up a few times. The chain uses TRBV7-6 and TRBJ1-5, with D possibly TRBD1 on 5 matching bases. CDR3 length: 15 amino acids. Trimming removed 5 bases from V and 0 bases from J, with 11 bases in between. CDR1 and CDR2 from the germline V gene are SGHVS and FNYEAQ. The CDR3 loop reads CASSIDSYSNQPQHF. The CDR3 DNA reads as TGTGCCAGCAGCATTGACAGTTATAGCAATCAGCCCCAGCATTTT. The full variable domain, its missing parts supplied by reference TRBV7-6 and TRBJ1-5, is GAGVSQSPRYKVTKRGQDVALRCDPISGHVSLYWYRQALGQGPEFLTYFNYEAQQDKSGLPNDRFSAERPEGSISTLTIQRTEQRDSAMYRCASSIDSYSNQPQHFGDGTRLSIL.

This chain joins TRBV10-1 and TRBJ2-1; the D gene is possibly TRBD2 (7 bases). V was shortened by 2 bases and J by 3 bases, with 14 bases between the two germline ends. Germline lookup yields CDR1 WNHNN and CDR2 SYGVQD (reference sequence). The CDR3 consists of 16 residues. The CDR3 region has the DNA TGCGCCAGCAGTGAGGTGTTCGGGGGGCACTACAATGAGCAGTTCTTC. It yields the protein CASSEVFGGHYNEQFF.

The chain links TRBV7-3 to TRBJ2-1; D not resolved. Germline V gene lookup returns CDR1 SGHTA and CDR2 FQGTGA. The CDR3 is made up of 13 amino acids. Trimming pared 5 bases from V and 6 bases from J, leaving 11 bases between. The CDR3 here is CASSRSHGNEQFF. The CDR3 nucleotides read TGTGCCAGCAGCCGAAGCCACGGCAATGAGCAGTTCTTC.

The DNA of the CDR3 is TGTGCCAGCAGACTAGCGGGGGGAACCTACTACGAGCAGTACTTC. Its protein is CASRLAGGTYYEQYF. V is TRBV19 and J is TRBJ2-7; 13 bases are a match to TRBD2. Germline V gene lookup returns CDR1 LNHDA and CDR2 SQIVND (reference sequence). With V trimmed by 9 bases and J by 3 bases, 8 bases remained unmatched. CDR3 length: 15 amino acids. Variable domain in full (rest from reference TRBV19 and TRBJ2-7): DGGITQSPKYLFRKEGQNVTLSCEQNLNHDAMYWYRQDPGQGLRLIYYSQIVNDFQKGDIAEGYSVSREKKESFPLTVTSAQKNPTAFYLCASRLAGGTYYEQYFGPGTRLTVT.

The J gene is TRBJ2-3, the V gene TRBV6-6, with D maybe TRBD2 (5 bases). V lost 6 bases, J lost 1 base, and 14 bases lay in between. Germline values: CDR1 MNHNY, CDR2 SVGAGI (reference sequence). This CDR3 is built from 15 residues. The CDR3 bases are TGTGCCAGCAGACCCACTAGTTTGGGCACAGATACGCAGTATTTT. This gives the protein CASRPTSLGTDTQYF.

The J gene is TRBJ1-6, the V gene TRBV7-9; 10 bases line up with TRBD1. Unmatched junction bases numbered 10, after V lost 5 bases and J lost 9 bases. There are 16 residues in the CDR3. Germline CDR1 is SEHNR and CDR2 is FQNEAQ (reference sequence). The CDR3 spells CASSMATGTGVSPLHF. CDR3 DNA: TGTGCCAGCAGCATGGCTACCGGGACAGGGGTTTCACCCCTCCACTTT.

The V and J genes are TRBV5-1 and TRBJ1-1, with 7 positions matching TRBD1. The V gene's germline CDR1 is SGHRS and CDR2 YFSETQ. This CDR3 contains 14 residues. J lost 2 bases, V lost 4 bases, and 5 bases had no gene match. CDR3 in DNA: TGCGCCAGCAGCCTCAGGACAGGTAACACTGAAGCTTTCTTT. The encoded protein is CASSLRTGNTEAFF.

The chain carries TRBV7-2 and TRBJ1-5; D is possibly TRBD1 (5 bases). V was shortened by 1 base and J by 0 bases, with 10 bases between the two germline ends. Germline CDR1 SGHTA, CDR2 FQGNSA. The CDR3 extends over 16 amino acids. CDR3 nucleotides: TGTGCCAGCAGCTTAGGCGGGGCTAATAGCAATCAGCCCCAGCATTTT. It translates to CASSLGGANSNQPQHF.

The V gene is TRBV29-1, the J gene TRBJ2-3, with a weak D call TRBD2 (6 bases). CDR3 length: 14 amino acids. V lost 7 bases and J lost 6, with 20 bases in between. Germline lookup yields CDR1 SQVTM and CDR2 ANQGSEA. In DNA, the CDR3 is TGCAGCGGCAGGGACTCCGATTGGGTGGATACGCAGTATTTT. Translation gives CSGRDSDWVDTQYF.

The chain links TRBV27 to TRBJ2-3, with 10 bases aligning to TRBD2. Germline lookup yields CDR1 MNHEY and CDR2 SMNVEV (reference sequence). Trimming removed 0 bases from V and 5 bases from J; junction bases left unmatched: 2. The CDR3 spans 15 residues. This CDR3 reads CASSLSSGGLDTQYF. For the CDR3, the DNA is TGTGCCAGCAGTTTATCTAGCGGGGGGTTAGATACGCAGTATTTT.

The chain has TRBV6-5 and TRBJ1-1, with a tentative D call TRBD1 (6 bases). The CDR3 is 12 amino acids. The germline V gene encodes CDR1 MNHEY and CDR2 SVGAGI. V lost 6 bases to trimming and J lost 7 bases, with 12 bases between them. CDR3 amino acids: CASRAGQLEAFF. DNA for the CDR3: TGTGCCAGCAGGGCTGGACAGCTTGAAGCTTTCTTT.